Detailed here is one TCR beta chain. The antigen is not known. This specimen includes other DNA sequences encoding the same CDR3. The data derive from a study of cytomegalovirus exposure and HLA in healthy donors. Overall study results and limits: Rarity held for most TCR sequences, but there were some public TCRs that occurred in many donors.

Trimming removed 3 bases from V and 1 base from J, with 9 bases in between. The V gene's germline CDR1 is MNHEY and CDR2 SMNVEV (reference sequence). CDR3 length equals 14 residues. While the first cohort had around 700 subjects, the donors belonged to the separate validation cohort of roughly 130 subjects. Sequenced by immunoSEQ multiplex PCR; TCRdb stores in-frame clones only, minus some. The sample consists of 110,000 to 150,000 clones, 94% of them appearing once. The sample comprised PBMCs. The sequence came from a man between 18 and 35 years old in good health and CMV-seropositive. The chain joins TRBV27 to TRBJ1-1; D is perhaps TRBD1 (5 bases). This CDR3 is CASSLGRGNTEAFF. CDR3 bases: TGTGCCAGCAGTTTGGGGCGGGGGAACACTGAAGCTTTCTTT.